Below, 27 T cell receptor beta chains from the same sample are listed, as sequenced in a study of identical twins. TCRdb ran MiXCR on the 5' RACE reads and lists one entry per CDR3 protein. Seen here are 700,000 or so distinct CDR3 sequences, around 8.3% observed once, and the top ten hold around 0.98%. This sample was also put to use in a study of yellow fever vaccine responses in identical twins.

The sample was PBMCs. These receptors all come from a woman younger than 30 in good health.

J is TRBJ2-1 and V is TRBV7-2; TRBD2 aligns across 10 bases. CDR1 and CDR2 (germline): SGHTA, FQGNSA. Trimming cost V 2 bases and J 6 bases; bases outside gene matches: 4. The CDR3 consists of 15 residues. The CDR3 reads CASSLPGLASNEQFF. The CDR3 DNA reads TGTGCCAGCAGCTTACCGGGACTAGCGTCCAATGAGCAGTTCTTC. The full variable domain, completed using reference TRBV7-2 and TRBJ2-1, is GAGVSQSPSNKVTEKGKDVELRCDPISGHTALYWYRQSLGQGLEFLIYFQGNSAPDKSGLPSDRFSAERTGGSVSTLTIQRTQQEDSAVYLCASSLPGLASNEQFFGPGTRLTVL.

This clonotype was counted between two and nine times. The gene calls are TRBV4-2 and TRBJ2-3; the D gene is possibly TRBD2 (6 bases). The CDR3 has 18 residues. V was shortened by 1 base and J by 2 bases, with 19 bases between the two germline ends. From germline, CDR1 is LGHNA and CDR2 YNFKEQ. DNA for the CDR3: TGTGCCAGCAGCCAAGTTGCTCAGCGGGCCATTTCCACAGATACGCAGTATTTT. Protein sequence: CASSQVAQRAISTDTQYF.

The genes are TRBV2 and TRBJ2-1, with D perhaps matching TRBD1 (5 bases). V gave up 5 bases and J gave up 0 bases, with 20 bases separating them. In germline, CDR1 is SNHLY, CDR2 FYNNEI. This CDR3 is built from 18 residues. The CDR3 spells CASSFWGRAPGSYNEQFF. CDR3 nucleotides: TGTGCCAGCAGTTTCTGGGGCCGGGCCCCGGGCTCCTACAATGAGCAGTTCTTC.

The V and J genes are TRBV5-6 and TRBJ2-3; 16 nucleotides match TRBD2. The CDR3 sequence is 17 residues long. J lost 5 bases, V lost 7 bases, and 10 bases had no gene match. CDR1 is SGHDT and CDR2 is YYEEEE in the germline V gene. The CDR3 region is CASGAGTSGGAIDTQYF. The DNA of the CDR3 is TGTGCCAGCGGCGCCGGGACTAGCGGGGGGGCCATAGATACGCAGTATTTT.

V gene TRBV2 combines with J gene TRBJ2-3; 10 bases line up with TRBD2. This CDR3 comprises 18 residues. Germline V gives CDR1 SNHLY, CDR2 FYNNEI. Germline trimming cut 5 bases from V and 3 bases from J; bases unmatched to any gene: 14. The CDR3 sequence is CASSLTSGEFYRTDTQYF. The CDR3, as DNA: TGTGCCAGCAGTCTTACTAGCGGGGAGTTCTATAGGACAGATACGCAGTATTTT.

The chain joins TRBV10-3 to TRBJ2-1; D is possibly TRBD1 (6 bases). This CDR3 spans 14 amino acids. The germline V gene encodes CDR1 ENHRY and CDR2 SYGVKD. The V end was cut by 9 bases, the J end by 3 bases, with 15 bases between. CDR3 DNA sequence: TGTGCCATACTGGACCCCAGGGGCTACAATGAGCAGTTCTTC. Translation: CAILDPRGYNEQFF.

The V and J genes are TRBV6-5 and TRBJ2-5; TRBD2 matches 12 bases. The junction had 6 bases not matched to a gene; V was cut back by 2 bases and J by 5 bases. CDR3 length: 16 amino acids. CDR1 and CDR2 from the germline V gene are MNHEY and SVGAGI. This CDR3 reads CASSYTLAGGRETQYF. CDR3 DNA: TGTGCCAGCAGTTACACCCTAGCGGGAGGGCGGGAGACCCAGTACTTC.

This clonotype was counted a few times. The chain combines TRBV29-1 with TRBJ2-7; D gene uncertain. CDR1 SQVTM and CDR2 ANQGSEA come from the germline V gene. CDR3 length: 13 amino acids. V was pared by 4 bases and J by 5 bases, with 15 bases between. CDR3 DNA: TGCAGCGTTGGGAGTATCGACCGGGACGAGCAGTACTTC. Encoded protein: CSVGSIDRDEQYF.

This clonotype turned up a few times. The V gene is TRBV6-5, the J gene TRBJ1-1; 9 nucleotides align to TRBD1. The V gene's germline CDR1 is MNHEY and CDR2 SVGAGI. The V and J ends lost 4 bases and 4 bases, in that order; junction bases with no gene match: 4. The CDR3 is 14 residues long. The CDR3 spells CASSLQGAATEAFF. CDR3 coding DNA: TGTGCCAGCAGTTTACAGGGGGCTGCCACTGAAGCTTTCTTT.

This clonotype has more than one count but fewer than ten. The chain carries TRBV10-3 and TRBJ2-1; the D call may be TRBD1 or TRBD2 (6 bases each). Germline V gene lookup returns CDR1 ENHRY and CDR2 SYGVKD. With 0 bases removed from V and 8 bases from J, the gap between germline ends came to 17 bases. The CDR3 runs 16 residues. The CDR3 DNA follows: TGTGCCATCAGTGAGTCGATGGTCGGGGGCGTCGATGAGCAGTTCTTC. It codes for CAISESMVGGVDEQFF.

The chain links TRBV4-3 to TRBJ2-1; D possibly corresponds to TRBD2 (5 bases). V dropped 4 bases and J dropped 2 bases, with 18 bases sitting between them. From germline, CDR1 is LGHNA and CDR2 YSLEER. The CDR3 length is 17 residues. This CDR3 reads CASSPRGVASTYNEQFF. The CDR3 region has the DNA TGCGCCAGCAGCCCCCGGGGTGTGGCGAGTACCTACAATGAGCAGTTCTTC.

Worth noting for this clonotype: One base away lies a much larger clone, so this may be a sequencing read error. V and J are TRBV6-6 and TRBJ2-7, with 8 bases fitting TRBD1. The V segment lost 6 bases and the J segment 2 bases; nucleotides outside the gene matches: 3. This CDR3 has 13 residues. The germline CDR1 and CDR2 sequences are MNHNY and SVGAGI (reference sequence). The DNA for the CDR3 is TGTGCCAGCAGCAAGGGACAGGCCTACGAGCAGTACTTC. Its translation: CASSKGQAYEQYF.

The chain recombines TRBV29-1 with TRBJ2-1; D is perhaps TRBD2 (5 bases). The CDR3 loop spans 15 amino acids. V shed 6 bases and J shed 4 bases, with 19 bases lying between them. Germline assignment: CDR1 SQVTM and CDR2 ANQGSEA. For the CDR3, the DNA is TGCAGCGTCCGAAGGGAACCAGGAGGTTACAATGAGCAGTTCTTC. Residues: CSVRREPGGYNEQFF.

This clonotype was seen ten or more times. This chain joins TRBV29-1 and TRBJ2-1; 15 bases agree with TRBD2. V lost 7 bases and J lost 4; bases outside the gene matches: 8. The germline CDR1 and CDR2 sequences are SQVTM and ANQGSEA. CDR3 length: 16 residues. CDR3 DNA: TGCAGCGGAGGGACTAGCGGGGGGAAAGTTTACAATGAGCAGTTCTTC. Protein: CSGGTSGGKVYNEQFF.

In its sample, this clonotype was seen a few times. The chain has TRBV20-1 and TRBJ2-5; no clear D. The germline V and J ends were trimmed by 3 bases and 5 bases, with 16 bases remaining between them. CDR1 and CDR2 from the germline V gene are DFQATT and SNEGSKA (reference sequence). The CDR3 length is 14 residues. The CDR3 coding sequence is TGCAGTGCTAGGTCCAGAGGAACCCCGGAGACCCAGTACTTC. It codes for CSARSRGTPETQYF.

This clonotype was observed at least ten times. This chain joins TRBV5-1 and TRBJ1-6; 10 bases align to TRBD1. The germline CDR1 and CDR2 sequences are SGHRS and YFSETQ. CDR3 length: 16 amino acids. Trimming removed 4 bases from V and 3 bases from J; junction bases left unmatched: 4. For the CDR3, the DNA is TGCGCCAGCAGCCGGGACAGGGGAGACTATAATTCACCCCTCCACTTT. Amino acid sequence: CASSRDRGDYNSPLHF.

This clonotype was found once. V usage is TRBV6-1 and J usage is TRBJ2-2, with 8 nucleotides matching TRBD2. This CDR3 region has 15 residues. Germline V gene lookup returns CDR1 MNHNS and CDR2 SASEGT. The V gene end was trimmed by 3 bases and the J gene end by 8 bases; junction bases not matched to a gene: 8. The CDR3, as DNA: TGTGCCAGCAGTGAGCAGCGGGGGCGGTGGGGGGAGCTGTTTTTT. As protein: CASSEQRGRWGELFF.

This chain joins TRBV4-2 and TRBJ2-1; D possibly corresponds to TRBD1 (6 bases). The ends were cut back, 4 bases at V and 3 bases at J, with 25 bases in the middle. The CDR3 runs 19 residues. CDR1 and CDR2 (germline): LGHNA, YNFKEQ. The CDR3 loop reads CASSPRGGITGSRYNEQFF. In DNA form, the CDR3 reads TGTGCCAGCAGCCCACGAGGTGGGATAACAGGGAGCCGCTACAATGAGCAGTTCTTC.

J is TRBJ1-2 and V is TRBV7-8; D uncertain. Trimming cost V 1 base and J 8 bases, with 8 bases left between them. The CDR3 is 12 amino acids. Germline V CDR1 and CDR2: SGHVS, FQNEAQ. The CDR3 DNA reads as TGTGCCAGCAGCTTAGAAGCCGAGGGCTACACCTTC. It translates to CASSLEAEGYTF. Full variable domain (remainder filled in from reference TRBV7-8 and TRBJ1-2): GAGVSQSPRYKVAKRGQDVALRCDPISGHVSLFWYQQALGQGPEFLTYFQNEAQLDKSGLPSDRFFAERPEGSVSTLKIQRTQQEDSAVYLCASSLEAEGYTFGSGTRLTVV.

The chain recombines TRBV20-1 with TRBJ1-4; possible D gene TRBD1, 6 bases. Trimming took 0 bases from V and 2 from J, leaving 10 bases between them. The length of the CDR3 is 15 residues. The V gene's germline CDR1 is DFQATT and CDR2 SNEGSKA (reference sequence). The CDR3 DNA is TGCAGTGCTAGAGAAACAGGGATGACTAATGAAAAACTGTTTTTT. Its translation is CSARETGMTNEKLFF.

The chain joins TRBV28 to TRBJ2-7; 7 nucleotides align to TRBD2. V was clipped by 7 bases and J by 4 bases; unmatched bases: 16. Per germline, CDR1 MDHEN and CDR2 SYDVKM. The CDR3 has 16 residues. Here the CDR3 DNA reads TGTGCCAGCACCCTGGCGGCCTTCACGGGAGGATACGAGCAGTACTTC. Translation: CASTLAAFTGGYEQYF.

This clonotype was picked up many times. The rearrangement links TRBV3-1 to TRBJ2-1; D ambiguous. The V end lost 3 bases, the J end lost 1 base, and 1 base lay between the germline ends. The CDR3 is 12 residues long. Germline V lookup: CDR1 LGHDT, CDR2 YNNKEL (reference sequence). The chain's CDR3 is CASSHSYNEQFF. The CDR3 bases are TGTGCCAGCAGCCATTCCTACAATGAGCAGTTCTTC.

This clonotype turned up a few times. This chain connects TRBV2 to TRBJ2-1; perhaps TRBD2 as D (5 bases). This CDR3 has 14 residues. CDR1 is SNHLY, CDR2 FYNNEI, per germline. Between the trimmed V and J ends, which lost 5 bases and 2 bases, there was a span of 10 bases. The chain's CDR3 is CASSKEAPYNEQFF. The CDR3 coding sequence is TGTGCCAGCAGTAAGGAGGCCCCCTACAATGAGCAGTTCTTC.

This clonotype appeared many times. The chain joins TRBV6-1 to TRBJ2-7, with 9 bases aligning to TRBD1. Germline-derived CDR1 and CDR2 are MNHNS and SASEGT. CDR3 length equals 15 residues. J was trimmed by 0 bases and V by 6 bases; bases with no gene match: 6. Here the CDR3 reads CASRQGTGSSYEQYF. For the CDR3, the DNA is TGTGCCAGCAGACAGGGGACAGGGTCCTCCTACGAGCAGTACTTC.

In this sample, this clonotype turned up a few times. The CDR3 DNA follows: TGTGCCAGCAGTTTATGGACTAGCGGGGCCACAGATACGCAGTATTTT. Amino acid sequence: CASSLWTSGATDTQYF. The chain joins TRBV28 to TRBJ2-3; 11 bases are a match to TRBD2. The CDR3 contains 16 residues. With 0 bases clipped from V and 2 bases from J, the junction kept 1 base outside the gene matches. Germline values: CDR1 MDHEN, CDR2 SYDVKM. The variable domain in full, with the rest retrieved from reference TRBV28 and TRBJ2-3, is DVKVTQSSRYLVKRTGEKVFLECVQDMDHENMFWYRQDPGLGLRLIYFSYDVKMKEKGDIPEGYSVSREKKERFSLILESASTNQTSMYLCASSLWTSGATDTQYFGPGTRLTVL.

The chain is built from TRBV4-2 and TRBJ2-7, with 7 bases lining up with TRBD2. The CDR3 length is 15 residues. Germline CDR1 reads LGHNA; CDR2 reads YNFKEQ. The junction had 6 bases not matched to a gene; V was cut back by 0 bases and J by 4 bases. CDR3 amino acids: CASSQEGRGVYEQYF. The CDR3 coding sequence is TGTGCCAGCAGCCAAGAAGGGAGGGGTGTTTACGAGCAGTACTTC.

The chain carries TRBV4-1 and TRBJ2-2; 12 bases align to TRBD2. The CDR3 totals 19 residues. CDR1 and CDR2 from the germline V gene are MGHRA and YSYEKL. V lost 0 bases, J lost 4 bases, and 9 bases stayed unmatched. CDR3 nucleotide sequence: TGCGCCAGCAGCCAAGATCCGCCCGGACTAGCGGGGAGCACCGGGGAGCTGTTTTTT. Protein product: CASSQDPPGLAGSTGELFF.